The rows below give T cell receptor beta chains drawn from one sample of a study of human T cells and chemical hapten exposure. TCRdb passed the reads through MiXCR, listing each CDR3 protein once. The data contain roughly 120,000 distinct CDR3 sequences, over 6.5% of them seen just once; the ten biggest clones take up approximately 1.5%. The sample comprised whole blood. These receptors originate from a human donor in good health. Some clones in this sample may be carry-over from other donors' samples. CDR3s include the opening cysteine and the closing phenylalanine or tryptophan. D genes are given only for firm matches. Clone size is given for some rows only: seen once, a few or many times, or a class if the clone is expanded.

J: TRBJ2-6; size: -; D: TRBD1; V: TRBV5-1; CDR3: CASRPPGQLSGANVLTF; DNA: TGCGCCAGCAGACCCCCGGGACAGCTCTCTGGGGCCAACGTCCTGACTTTC
J: TRBJ1-5; size: many; D: TRBD1; V: TRBV27; CDR3: CASSSGTGSNQPQHF; DNA: TGTGCCAGCAGTTCCGGGACAGGGAGCAATCAGCCCCAGCATTTT
J: TRBJ1-6; size: many; D: -; V: TRBV20-1; CDR3: CSAKRTNSPLHF; DNA: TGCAGTGCTAAACGTACCAATTCACCCCTCCACTTT
J: TRBJ1-5; size: -; D: -; V: TRBV19; CDR3: CASSIDRGTPQHF; DNA: TGTGCCAGTAGTATAGATCGGGGAACGCCCCAGCATTTT
J: TRBJ2-7; size: few; D: TRBD1; V: TRBV20-1; CDR3: CSAGQGVSYEQYF; DNA: TGCAGTGCTGGACAGGGGGTCTCCTACGAGCAGTACTTC
J: TRBJ1-5; size: -; D: TRBD1; V: TRBV3-1; CDR3: CASSKEQGRNQPQHF; DNA: TGTGCCAGCAGCAAAGAACAGGGGCGCAATCAGCCCCAGCATTTT
J: TRBJ1-2; size: many; D: -; V: TRBV25-1; CDR3: CASSESISRGYTF; DNA: TGTGCCAGCAGTGAATCAATAAGTCGGGGCTACACCTTC
J: TRBJ2-1; size: -; D: TRBD2; V: TRBV9; CDR3: CASSATSIHEQFF; DNA: TGTGCCAGCAGCGCGACTAGCATCCATGAGCAGTTCTTC
J: TRBJ2-7; size: -; D: TRBD2; V: TRBV11-1; CDR3: CASSSGLAGLYEQYF; DNA: TGTGCCAGCAGCTCGGGACTAGCGGGATTATACGAGCAGTACTTC
J: TRBJ2-5; size: -; D: TRBD1; V: TRBV20-1; CDR3: CSAQNPWDRGLVGNPVDPQETQYF; DNA: TGCAGCGCTCAAAATCCGTGGGACAGGGGATTGGTCGGGAACCCCGTAGACCCCCAAGAGACCCAGTACTTC
J: TRBJ2-1; size: few; D: TRBD2; V: TRBV20-1; CDR3: CSAREGVNNEQFF; DNA: TGCAGTGCCCGGGAGGGGGTGAACAATGAGCAGTTCTTC
J: TRBJ2-1; size: many; D: -; V: TRBV29-1; CDR3: CSVLPPLDRSSYNEQFF; DNA: TGCAGCGTACTCCCCCCTCTCGACAGGAGCTCCTACAATGAGCAGTTCTTC
J: TRBJ2-5; size: few; D: -; V: TRBV12-3/TRBV12-4; CDR3: CASSLRRDPTQETQYF; DNA: TGTGCCAGCAGTTTAAGAAGGGACCCTACACAAGAGACCCAGTACTTC
J: TRBJ1-1; size: many; D: -; V: TRBV24-1; CDR3: CATSVGTLADTEAFF; DNA: TGTGCCACCAGTGTTGGGACTCTGGCGGACACTGAAGCTTTCTTT
J: TRBJ1-3; size: -; D: -; V: TRBV12-3/TRBV12-4; CDR3: CASSLLRERLSGNTIYF; DNA: TGTGCCAGCAGTTTACTTCGAGAAAGGCTCTCTGGAAACACCATATATTTT
J: TRBJ2-5; size: few; D: TRBD1; V: TRBV7-9; CDR3: CASSSTGTGEETQYF; DNA: TGTGCCAGCAGCTCGACCGGGACAGGGGAGGAGACCCAGTACTTC
J: TRBJ2-7; size: few; D: TRBD2; V: TRBV13; CDR3: CASSLASSGAYEQYF; DNA: TGTGCCAGCAGCTTAGCTTCTAGCGGGGCCTACGAGCAGTACTTC
J: TRBJ2-1; size: many; D: TRBD2; V: TRBV7-8; CDR3: CASSFPGGGWSEQFF; DNA: TGTGCCAGCAGCTTCCCGGGGGGGGGATGGAGTGAGCAGTTCTTC
J: TRBJ2-3; size: -; D: TRBD2; V: TRBV6-2/TRBV6-3; CDR3: CAGSLGLATSTDTQYF; DNA: TGTGCCGGCTCGCTGGGACTAGCGACTAGCACAGATACGCAGTATTTT
J: TRBJ2-7; size: few; D: -; V: TRBV28; CDR3: CANSGTSPKYEQYF; DNA: TGTGCCAACTCAGGGACCTCCCCCAAATACGAGCAGTACTTC
J: TRBJ2-3; size: few; D: -; V: TRBV4-3; CDR3: CASSQAPDSADTQYF; DNA: TGCGCCAGCAGCCAAGCCCCTGACAGCGCAGATACGCAGTATTTT
J: TRBJ2-1; size: many; D: TRBD2; V: TRBV7-2; CDR3: CASSLGLAGGNEQFF; DNA: TGTGCCAGCAGCTTAGGACTAGCGGGGGGGAATGAGCAGTTCTTC
J: TRBJ2-3; size: many; D: TRBD2; V: TRBV29-1; CDR3: CSVVSGTRSSTQYF; DNA: TGCAGCGTTGTGTCTGGGACTAGGTCTTCTACGCAGTATTTT
J: TRBJ2-5; size: few; D: -; V: TRBV5-1; CDR3: CASSFGQETQYF; DNA: TGCGCCAGCAGCTTTGGACAAGAGACCCAGTACTTC
J: TRBJ2-2; size: few; D: -; V: TRBV7-2; CDR3: CASSPAYTGELFF; DNA: TGTGCCAGCAGCCCGGCTTACACCGGGGAGCTGTTTTTT
J: TRBJ1-3; size: many; D: TRBD1; V: TRBV7-2; CDR3: CASSKGTGGNTIYF; DNA: TGTGCCAGCAGCAAAGGGACAGGTGGAAACACCATATATTTT
J: TRBJ2-5; size: -; D: -; V: TRBV2; CDR3: CASKGGYQETQYF; DNA: TGTGCCAGCAAGGGGGGGTACCAAGAGACCCAGTACTTC
J: TRBJ1-2; size: many; D: -; V: TRBV12-5; CDR3: CASGLVQQRNYGYTF; DNA: TGTGCTAGTGGTTTGGTACAACAGAGGAACTATGGCTACACCTTC
J: TRBJ1-4; size: -; D: TRBD1; V: TRBV28; CDR3: CASSHDRDRGLFF; DNA: TGTGCCAGCAGTCACGACCGGGACAGGGGGCTGTTTTTT
J: TRBJ2-1; size: few; D: TRBD2; V: TRBV10-3; CDR3: CAISDFRTSGGLDDEQFF; DNA: TGTGCCATCAGTGATTTTAGGACTAGCGGGGGGTTAGACGATGAGCAGTTCTTC
J: TRBJ1-1; size: many; D: TRBD1; V: TRBV12-3/TRBV12-4; CDR3: CASSPGTGVRTEAFF; DNA: TGTGCCAGCAGTCCGGGGACAGGGGTTCGTACTGAAGCTTTCTTT
J: TRBJ2-5; size: -; D: -; V: TRBV7-2; CDR3: CASSSANQETQYF; DNA: TGTGCCAGCAGCTCTGCTAACCAAGAGACCCAGTACTTC
J: TRBJ2-1; size: many; D: -; V: TRBV29-1; CDR3: CSVEDRVPKGYNEQFF; DNA: TGCAGCGTTGAAGACCGGGTCCCCAAGGGCTACAATGAGCAGTTCTTC
J: TRBJ2-5; size: -; D: -; V: TRBV18; CDR3: CASQSGQEYQETQYF; DNA: TGTGCCAGCCAGTCTGGGCAGGAGTACCAAGAGACCCAGTACTTC
J: TRBJ2-1; size: many; D: TRBD2; V: TRBV7-2; CDR3: CASSKLAGTTYNEQFF; DNA: TGTGCCAGCAGCAAACTAGCCGGGACTACCTACAATGAGCAGTTCTTC
J: TRBJ1-2; size: few; D: -; V: TRBV10-3; CDR3: CAISEDQVELIYGYTF; DNA: TGTGCCATCAGTGAGGACCAGGTTGAGCTGATCTATGGCTACACCTTC
J: TRBJ2-3; size: -; D: -; V: TRBV12-3/TRBV12-4; CDR3: CASSFGETDTQYF; DNA: TGTGCCAGCAGTTTTGGTGAGACAGATACGCAGTATTTT
J: TRBJ1-5; size: few; D: TRBD1; V: TRBV4-1; CDR3: CASSQEWDRQTINQPQHF; DNA: TGCGCCAGCAGCCAAGAATGGGACAGACAAACTATCAATCAGCCCCAGCATTTT
J: TRBJ2-1; size: -; D: -; V: TRBV5-1; CDR3: CASSLGVGTGDEQFF; DNA: TGCGCCAGCAGCTTGGGAGTGGGTACCGGCGATGAGCAGTTCTTC
J: TRBJ1-5; size: many; D: -; V: TRBV20-1; CDR3: CSARNRDLSNQPQHF; DNA: TGCAGTGCCAGGAACAGGGACCTTAGCAATCAGCCCCAGCATTTT
J: TRBJ2-7; size: -; D: TRBD1; V: TRBV20-1; CDR3: CSAITGTGRYEQYF; DNA: TGCAGTGCTATAACCGGGACAGGGCGCTACGAGCAGTACTTC
J: TRBJ2-7; size: -; D: -; V: TRBV5-1; CDR3: CASSGSRTGPTYEQYF; DNA: TGCGCCAGCAGCGGATCTAGGACGGGCCCTACCTACGAGCAGTACTTC
J: TRBJ2-6; size: -; D: -; V: TRBV18; CDR3: CASSPQRGGGTGANVLTF; DNA: TGTGCCAGCTCACCACAGAGAGGGGGAGGAACTGGGGCCAACGTCCTGACTTTC